The T cell receptor (beta chain) under discussion was sequenced for a study of blood T cell repertoires in COVID-19. Study-level information: The study drew acute and convalescent COVID-19 samples from the United States, Italy and Spain.

There are 13 residues in the CDR3. Germline V gene lookup returns CDR1 SNHLY and CDR2 FYNNEI. Trimming cost V 3 bases and J 10 bases, with 15 bases left between them. Sequencing used immunoSEQ multiplex PCR; TCRdb keeps in-frame clones, though not all of them. The table records roughly 120,000 clones, more than 80% of them present only once. The rearrangement links TRBV2 to TRBJ2-5; D remains unclear. Sequencing used peripheral blood. The sequence came from a woman aged 55-75 years with acute or convalescent COVID-19. CDR3 nucleotide sequence: TGTGCCAGCAGTGAGGTCAGTCAGTCCCACCAGTACTTC. Translated: CASSEVSQSHQYF.